Detailed here is one TCR beta chain. Its antigen is undetermined. The data belong to a study of T cell responses to AZD1222 COVID-19 vaccine. Findings and caveats of the study: Rises in breadth and depth of Spike-specific TCRs came after two AZD1222 doses. Among spike-specific TCRs, nearly half reportedly target unmutated variant regions. Donors skewed white British and female; clonal diversity was possibly underestimated.

Clones were read by immunoSEQ multiplex PCR, and TCRdb kept only the in-frame ones, dropping some. The sample consists of 120,000 or so clones, 85% to 90% of them appearing once. Germline V gives CDR1 KGHSY, CDR2 FQNENV. V dropped 4 bases and J dropped 5 bases, with 18 bases sitting between them. The CDR3 runs 16 residues. The receptor was isolated from an adult in good health. The chain links TRBV16 to TRBJ2-1, with D perhaps assigned TRBD1 or TRBD2 (6 bases each). The sequencing used peripheral blood, collected on day 0 of AZD1222 vaccination. The CDR3 coding sequence is TGTGCCAGCAGCCCCATGACTAGGGGGGTCAACAATGAGCAGTTCTTC. Its protein is CASSPMTRGVNNEQFF.